This is a list of T cell receptor beta chains from one sample in a study of blood T cell repertoires in COVID-19. Only in-frame clones appear in the TCRdb table, and some are missing; sequencing was by immunoSEQ multiplex PCR. This sample carries some 90,000 clones, about 80% of them seen once, and the ten largest clones take 10%. Sequenced sample: peripheral blood. Source of these receptors: a woman in her sixties or seventies with acute or convalescent COVID-19. The CDR3 runs from the conserved cysteine through the conserved F or W. D genes are given only for firm matches. Not every row has a clone size; where given, it reads once, few, many or a size class.

size,V,J,D,DNA,CDR3
NA,TRBV5-1,TRBJ1-3,NA,TGCGCCAGCAGCTTGGATCCCGGGTTGGGAAACACCATATATTTT,CASSLDPGLGNTIYF
NA,TRBV24-1,TRBJ2-5,TRBD1,TGTGCCACCAGTGGAGGGGGCCTCCAAGAGACCCAGTACTTC,CATSGGGLQETQYF
NA,TRBV9,TRBJ2-2,NA,TGTGCCAGCAGCGTAGCCCGGACCGGGGAGCTGTTTTTT,CASSVARTGELFF
NA,TRBV18,TRBJ1-1,NA,TGTGCCAGCTCACCTAACAGCATGAACACTGAAGCTTTCTTT,CASSPNSMNTEAFF
NA,TRBV9,TRBJ2-7,NA,TGTGCCAGCAGCGTAGGGGCTCTATCCTACGAGCAGTACTTC,CASSVGALSYEQYF
NA,TRBV19,TRBJ2-1,TRBD2,TGTGCCAGTAGTATAGAGAGAGGACTAGCGGGCCTTAATGAGCAGTTCTTC,CASSIERGLAGLNEQFF
NA,TRBV12-3/TRBV12-4,TRBJ2-2,NA,TGTGCCTCGCGGTTTGACACCGGGGAGCTGTTTTTT,CASRFDTGELFF
NA,TRBV7-9,TRBJ1-2,TRBD1,TGTGCCAGCAGCTTTAATCCGGACAGGGGAGATAACTATGGCTACACCTTC,CASSFNPDRGDNYGYTF
medium-sized,TRBV15,TRBJ1-4,NA,TGTGCCACCAGCAGAGAGCGGGAAGGAGGGGAAAAACTGTTTTTT,CATSREREGGEKLFF
NA,TRBV6-1,TRBJ2-1,NA,TGTGCCAGCAGTGAACCAGGGACAACCTACAATGAGCAGTTCTTC,CASSEPGTTYNEQFF
NA,TRBV6-4,TRBJ2-1,NA,TGTGCCAGCAGTGACTCGGGTTCGGAGCCCCGGGCCTACAATGAGCAGTTCTTC,CASSDSGSEPRAYNEQFF
few,TRBV28,TRBJ2-5,TRBD2,TGTGCCAGCAGCCCGGTGGGACTAGCGGGAGGGCCACCACAAGAGACCCAGTACTTC,CASSPVGLAGGPPQETQYF
few,TRBV2,TRBJ1-4,TRBD1,TGTGCCAGCAGCAGGGGGTCTGTTGAAAAACTGTTTTTT,CASSRGSVEKLFF
NA,TRBV6-2/TRBV6-3,TRBJ1-6,NA,TGTGCCAGCAGTTCCCAGGGTAGAGAGTCACCCCTCCACTTT,CASSSQGRESPLHF
NA,TRBV6-2/TRBV6-3,TRBJ2-5,TRBD2,TGTGCCAGCAGTTATATGCGGGGGGTGGGCGAGACCCAGTACTTC,CASSYMRGVGETQYF